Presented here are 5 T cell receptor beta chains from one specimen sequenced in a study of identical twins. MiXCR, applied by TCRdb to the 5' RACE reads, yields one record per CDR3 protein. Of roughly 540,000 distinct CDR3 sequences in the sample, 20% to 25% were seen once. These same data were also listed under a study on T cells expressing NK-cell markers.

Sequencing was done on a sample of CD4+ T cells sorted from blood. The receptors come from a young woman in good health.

This chain's CDR3 is CATSDAGTRETQYF. The CDR3 DNA reads as TGTGCCACCAGTGATGCCGGGACTCGAGAGACCCAGTACTTC. The chain couples TRBV24-1 to TRBJ2-5; a possible D gene is TRBD2 (6 bases). The CDR3 runs to 14 residues. Per the germline V gene, CDR1 is KGHDR and CDR2 is SFDVKD. Trimming shortened V by 3 bases and J by 4 bases, and 11 bases separated the two germline ends.

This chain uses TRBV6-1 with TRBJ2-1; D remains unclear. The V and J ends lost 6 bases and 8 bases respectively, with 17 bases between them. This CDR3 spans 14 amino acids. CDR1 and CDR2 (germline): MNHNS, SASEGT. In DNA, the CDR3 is TGTGCCAGCAGAGGGTGGAGTAAGGCTCATGAGCAGTTCTTC. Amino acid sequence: CASRGWSKAHEQFF.

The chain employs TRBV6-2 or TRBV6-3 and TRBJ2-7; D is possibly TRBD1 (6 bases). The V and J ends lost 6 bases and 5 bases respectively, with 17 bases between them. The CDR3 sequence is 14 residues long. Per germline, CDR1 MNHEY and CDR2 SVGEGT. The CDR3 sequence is CASSPTGTFHEQYF. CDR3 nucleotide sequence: TGTGCCAGCAGCCCTACCGGGACATTCCACGAGCAGTACTTC.

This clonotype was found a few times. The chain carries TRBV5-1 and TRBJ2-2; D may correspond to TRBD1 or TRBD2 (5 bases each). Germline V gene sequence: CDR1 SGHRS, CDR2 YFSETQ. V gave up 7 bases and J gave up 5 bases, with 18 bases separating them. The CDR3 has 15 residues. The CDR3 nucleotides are TGCGCCAGCGCCACCCGAGGGGATACTACCGGGGAGCTGTTTTTT. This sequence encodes CASATRGDTTGELFF.

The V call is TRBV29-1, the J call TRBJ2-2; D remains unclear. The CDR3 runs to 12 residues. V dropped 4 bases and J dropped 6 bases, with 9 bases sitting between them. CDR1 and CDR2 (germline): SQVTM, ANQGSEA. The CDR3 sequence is CSVGERAGELFF. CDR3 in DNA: TGCAGCGTTGGGGAAAGGGCCGGGGAGCTGTTTTTT.